The 22 T cell receptor beta chains in this list originate from one sample, sequenced in a study of post-analysis software for immune sequencing data. The study's findings and limits: About five TRBV segments occurring more often in patients than controls included TRBV5-6, TRBV5-1 and TRBV20-1.

Libraries were made from TCR beta cDNA, and they carried unique molecular identifiers. Using its own MiXCR run on the PCR reads, TCRdb lists one record per CDR3 protein. Among roughly 870,000 distinct CDR3 sequences listed, under 70% were seen once. Their target antigens are unknown. The sequencing input was blood. All receptors come from a girl aged 10 to 17 with multiple sclerosis.

The chain has TRBV10-3 and TRBJ1-2; weak D call: TRBD1 (5 bases). The V end was cut by 6 bases, the J end by 5 bases, with 13 bases between. CDR3 length equals 13 residues. Germline values: CDR1 ENHRY, CDR2 SYGVKD. CDR3 DNA sequence: TGTGCCATCAGCGACCGGGGGGAATATGGCTACACCTTC. Its protein is CAISDRGEYGYTF.

The chain recombines TRBV29-1 with TRBJ2-1; D possibly corresponds to TRBD1 (5 bases). This CDR3 is 13 amino acids long. CDR1 and CDR2 (germline): SQVTM, ANQGSEA. The germline V and J ends were trimmed by 4 bases and 1 base, with 8 bases remaining between them. CDR3 in DNA: TGCAGCGTTGGGACACGGTCCTACAATGAGCAGTTCTTC. Translation: CSVGTRSYNEQFF.

This clonotype was picked up one time. The chain joins TRBV5-8 to TRBJ2-7; no clear D. Trimming cost V 4 bases and J 2 bases, with 16 bases left between them. Per germline, CDR1 SGHTS and CDR2 YDEGEE. This CDR3 has 15 amino acids. CDR3 nucleotides: TGTGCCAGCAGCCACGTTTCTCTCGGCCCCTACGAGCAGTACTTC. It codes for CASSHVSLGPYEQYF.

The chain couples TRBV5-1 to TRBJ2-6; TRBD1 aligns across 8 bases. The CDR3 consists of 15 residues. The ends lost 3 bases at V and 2 bases at J; junction bases unmatched: 1. In germline, CDR1 is SGHRS, CDR2 YFSETQ. The CDR3 DNA follows: TGCGCCAGCAGCTGGACAGGGCCTGGGGCCAACGTCCTGACTTTC. Residues: CASSWTGPGANVLTF.

This clonotype was picked up one time. The DNA for the CDR3 is TGCGCCAGCAGCTTTTCCGGGACAGGGGGCTCTGGGGCCAACGTCCTGACTTTC. Protein: CASSFSGTGGSGANVLTF. The gene calls are TRBV5-1 and TRBJ2-6, with TRBD1 matching 11 bases. The CDR3 sequence is 18 residues long. The J segment lost 0 bases and the V segment lost 2 bases, leaving 4 bases of the junction unmatched. Germline-derived CDR1 and CDR2 are SGHRS and YFSETQ.

The chain employs TRBV18 and TRBJ2-1; 13 nucleotides align to TRBD2. This CDR3 is built from 17 residues. The junction had 7 bases not matched to a gene; V was cut back by 2 bases and J by 6 bases. In germline, CDR1 is KGHSH, CDR2 LQKENI. In DNA, the CDR3 is TGTGCCAGCTCACCAGCACTAGCGGGAGGGCCGGGCAATGAGCAGTTCTTC. Amino acids: CASSPALAGGPGNEQFF.

The CDR3 sequence is CASSLGVRDYGYTF. The DNA for the CDR3 is TGTGCCAGCAGCTTAGGGGTCAGGGACTATGGCTACACCTTC. The chain combines TRBV7-2 with TRBJ1-2; maybe TRBD1 (5 bases). V lost 1 base to trimming and J lost 3 bases, with 9 bases between them. The germline V gene has CDR1 SGHTA and CDR2 FQGNSA. The CDR3 consists of 14 residues.

The V and J genes are TRBV20-1 and TRBJ2-7; 8 bases line up with TRBD1. The V segment lost 0 bases and the J segment 1 base; nucleotides outside the gene matches: 5. Germline values: CDR1 DFQATT, CDR2 SNEGSKA (reference sequence). The CDR3 length is 15 residues. In nucleotides, the CDR3 is TGCAGTGCTAGAGATCAGGGACAGGAATCCTACGAGCAGTACTTC. Translating it yields CSARDQGQESYEQYF.

This chain joins TRBV12-3 or TRBV12-4 and TRBJ1-2; possible D gene TRBD1, 5 bases. The CDR3 totals 13 residues. Trimming left V 6 bases short and J 2 bases short, with 10 bases between. The chain's CDR3 is CASRDPGNYGYTF. As DNA, the CDR3 is TGTGCCAGCAGAGATCCAGGGAACTATGGCTACACCTTC.

The chain employs TRBV2 and TRBJ2-3, with 11 bases that match TRBD1. Germline loops: CDR1 SNHLY, CDR2 FYNNEI. CDR3 length: 15 amino acids. Trimming cost V 9 bases and J 3 bases; bases outside gene matches: 8. The CDR3 sequence: CAREEGQGETDTQYF. In DNA form, the CDR3 reads TGTGCCAGAGAAGAGGGACAGGGGGAAACAGATACGCAGTATTTT.

The CDR3 loop is CSALTGRNTEAFF. CDR3 bases: TGCAGTGCCCTGACAGGCCGTAACACTGAAGCTTTCTTT. The chain uses TRBV20-1 and TRBJ1-1; tentatively, D is TRBD1 (6 bases). V lost 6 bases to trimming and J lost 2 bases, with 13 bases between them. In germline, CDR1 is DFQATT, CDR2 SNEGSKA (reference sequence). The CDR3 is 13 residues long.

CDR3 coding DNA: TGTGCCACCAGTGAAACGACAGGGGGCCAGGATGAGCAGTTCTTC. Its protein product is CATSETTGGQDEQFF. The V call is TRBV24-1, the J call TRBJ2-1; TRBD1 agrees at 10 bases. V trimming: 4 bases; J trimming: 8 bases; junction bases outside the gene matches: 7. The CDR3 is made up of 15 amino acids. CDR1 is KGHDR and CDR2 is SFDVKD in the germline V gene.

This rearrangement joins TRBV14 to TRBJ1-2, with D possibly matching TRBD1 (6 bases). This CDR3 region has 14 residues. Trimming took 5 bases from V and 4 from J, leaving 14 bases between them. The germline V gene encodes CDR1 SGHDN and CDR2 FVKESK. The CDR3 region is CASSAIGQSYGYTF. As DNA, the CDR3 is TGTGCCAGCAGCGCCATTGGACAGTCCTATGGCTACACCTTC.

The CDR3 region has the DNA TGTGCCTGGAGTCAACCTACGGGACTAGCGGGAGACGATGAGCAGTTCTTC. Translation gives CAWSQPTGLAGDDEQFF. The rearrangement uses TRBV30 and TRBJ2-1; 14 bases are shared with TRBD2. Germline CDR1 GTSNPN, CDR2 SVGIG (reference sequence). The CDR3 is 17 amino acids. V gave up 2 bases and J gave up 8 bases; unmatched junction bases: 11.

The chain joins TRBV2 to TRBJ2-3; 12 positions match TRBD1. The CDR3 is 16 amino acids. V lost 3 bases and J lost 2; bases outside the gene matches: 3. CDR1 SNHLY and CDR2 FYNNEI come from the germline V gene. The CDR3 DNA reads as TGTGCCAGCAGTGAGGGGACAGGGGGCATCACAGATACGCAGTATTTT. Translated, it gives CASSEGTGGITDTQYF.

V usage is TRBV7-9 and J usage is TRBJ2-1, with D perhaps assigned TRBD1 or TRBD2 (5 bases each). Trimming shortened V by 5 bases and J by 0 bases, and 14 bases separated the two germline ends. CDR1 is SEHNR and CDR2 is FQNEAQ in the germline V gene (reference sequence). This CDR3 has 16 residues. CDR3 amino acids: CASSREGPNSYNEQFF. CDR3 sequence (DNA): TGTGCCAGCAGCAGAGAGGGACCAAACTCCTACAATGAGCAGTTCTTC.

The chain is built from TRBV3-1 and TRBJ1-2, with 8 positions matching TRBD1. Germline trimming cut 6 bases from V and 4 bases from J; bases unmatched to any gene: 10. Germline V gives CDR1 LGHDT, CDR2 YNNKEL (reference sequence). The CDR3 has 15 amino acids. The CDR3 spells CASSPMLDRAYGYTF. CDR3 bases: TGTGCCAGCAGTCCTATGCTGGACAGGGCCTATGGCTACACCTTC.

This chain links TRBV9 with TRBJ2-7; TRBD2 agrees at 9 bases. The DNA end lines up better with TRBJ2-5; the J call may be wrong. The CDR3 is made up of 15 amino acids. Per germline, CDR1 SGDLS and CDR2 YYNGEE. The CDR3 bases are TGTGCCAGCAGCGTATCGAGCGGGAGGCAGGAGACCCAGTACTTC. This translates into CASSVSSGRQETQYF.

A note on this clonotype: A read error may produce the germline difference seen at one junction end. The CDR3 DNA sequence: TGTGCTAGCAGCCCTATCCAGGGGGCCGCGGAGACCCAGTACTTC. Translated: CASSPIQGAAETQYF. The V gene is TRBV7-7, the J gene TRBJ2-5, with 8 bases lining up with TRBD1. Germline CDR1 and CDR2: SSHAT and FNYEAQ (reference sequence). The CDR3 sequence is 15 residues long.

The chain links TRBV3-1 to TRBJ2-7; D may be TRBD2 (6 bases). The V and J ends lost 4 bases and 1 base respectively, with 17 bases between them. Looked up from germline, CDR1 is LGHDT and CDR2 is YNNKEL (reference sequence). The CDR3 is made up of 16 amino acids. The CDR3 loop reads CASSPPGGPPSYEQYF. CDR3 DNA: TGTGCCAGCAGCCCCCCCGGAGGGCCACCGTCCTACGAGCAGTACTTC.

This clonotype has more than one count but fewer than ten. The J gene is TRBJ1-2, the V gene TRBV7-2, with a tentative D call TRBD1 (5 bases). V gave up 0 bases and J gave up 8 bases, with 13 bases separating them. Germline V gene sequence: CDR1 SGHTA, CDR2 FQGNSA. The CDR3 loop spans 14 amino acids. The CDR3 DNA reads TGTGCCAGCAGCTTAGCCAGTCCAGGGATAGGCTACACCTTC. Protein product: CASSLASPGIGYTF.

The chain has TRBV2 and TRBJ2-4; D is unresolved. V was shortened by 4 bases and J by 0 bases, with 10 bases between the two germline ends. The CDR3 contains 15 residues. Germline V CDR1 and CDR2: SNHLY, FYNNEI. The CDR3 loop reads CASSVIVGAKNIQYF. In DNA, the CDR3 is TGTGCCAGCAGTGTGATAGTGGGAGCCAAAAACATTCAGTACTTC.